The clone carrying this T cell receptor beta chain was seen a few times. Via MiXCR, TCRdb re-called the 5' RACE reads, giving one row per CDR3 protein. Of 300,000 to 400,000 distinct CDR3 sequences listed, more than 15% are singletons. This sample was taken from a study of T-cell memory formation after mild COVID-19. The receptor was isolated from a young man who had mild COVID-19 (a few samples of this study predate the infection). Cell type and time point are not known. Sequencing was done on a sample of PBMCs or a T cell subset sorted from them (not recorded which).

The CDR3 DNA follows: TGTGCCATCAGTGGTGGGATCTACGAGCAGTACTTC. It yields the protein CAISGGIYEQYF. The chain uses TRBV10-3 and TRBJ2-7; no clear D gene. V was shortened by 4 bases and J by 3 bases, with 7 bases between the two germline ends. Per germline, CDR1 ENHRY and CDR2 SYGVKD. The CDR3 length is 12 residues.